The 2 T cell receptor beta chains below come from one sample, sequenced in a study of T cells expressing NK-cell markers. TCRdb re-analyzed the 5' RACE reads; it lists each CDR3 protein once, without DNA. This repertoire comprises under 600,000 distinct CDR3 sequences; its ten largest clones make up almost 1.5%. Sequenced sample: blood T cells: a sorted CD56 or NKG2C T cell subset, CD4+ or CD8+ T cells, or bulk PBMC T cells (not recorded which). These receptors all stem from a woman aged 45-60 years in good health.

The chain employs TRBV5-1 and TRBJ2-1; the TCRdb D gene call, TRBD2, has no DNA to confirm it. The germline CDR1 and CDR2 sequences are SGHRS and YFSETQ. CDR3 length equals 17 residues. CDR3: CASSRRDSPFIYNEQFF. The full variable domain, completed using reference TRBV5-1 and TRBJ2-1, is KAGVTQTPRYLIKTRGQQVTLSCSPISGHRSVSWYQQTPGQGLQFLFEYFSETQRNKGNFPGRFSGRQFSNSRSEMNVSTLELGDSALYLCASSRRDSPFIYNEQFFGPGTRLTVL.

The CDR3 sequence is CASSQDFGAYYLNEQFF. The J gene is TRBJ2-1, the V gene TRBV4-2; TCRdb calls TRBD1, which cannot be checked without DNA. From germline, CDR1 is LGHNA and CDR2 YNFKEQ. The CDR3 totals 17 residues.